This TCR beta chain was retrieved from a study of human T cells and chemical hapten exposure. Documented time point: pre-sensitization, week 0. The treatment denotes: therapeutic diphenylcyclopropenone sensitization with weekly scalp DPC. Unfractionated whole blood was the source of the extracted total RNA. This CDR3 spans 11 amino acids. Per the study methods: With a range of about 20,000 to 690,600, the median per sample was around 97,000 TCRs. TCRdb fed the RACE reads into MiXCR, producing one record per CDR3 protein. The V and J calls here are based on TCRdb, not the publication. The sample has some 36,000 distinct CDR3 sequences, about 9.3% seen once.

Sequenced material: whole blood, taken in connection with sensitization to the hapten diphenylcyclopropenone (DPC). The chain carries TRBV21-1 and TRBJ2-7; the table's D call, TRBD2, has no DNA check behind it. TRBV21-1 is shown as a pseudogene. This clonotype was obtained from a man in his fifties or sixties with alopecia areata. Some clones in this sample may be carry-over from other donors' samples. As DNA, the CDR3 is TGTGGTAGCGGATACTCCTACGAGCAGTACTTC. Its protein is CGSGYSYEQYF.